This entry lists 5 T cell receptor beta chains sequenced from one sample in a study of T cell repertoires in cytomegalovirus infection. TCRdb redid the calling of the reads with MiXCR, one entry per CDR3 protein. The sample yields roughly 500,000 distinct CDR3 sequences, about 11% seen once. Sequenced input: PBMCs. All receptors come from a human donor in good health (CMV status not recorded). Some clones in this sample may be carry-over from other donors' samples.

This chain uses TRBV5-1 with TRBJ1-5, with a possible D match to TRBD1 (5 bases). Germline V lookup: CDR1 SGHRS, CDR2 YFSETQ. The CDR3 runs to 16 residues. Trimming stripped 4 bases from V and 2 bases from J, with 16 bases between. The CDR3 sequence is CASSLTGGIGNQPQHF. The CDR3 coding sequence is TGCGCCAGCAGCCTAACCGGGGGGATAGGCAATCAGCCCCAGCATTTT.

This clonotype occurred many times. V and J are TRBV19 and TRBJ2-1, with no clear D. The CDR3 sequence is 15 residues long. V lost 5 bases, J lost 0 bases, and 11 bases lay in between. The germline gives CDR1 LNHDA, CDR2 SQIVND (reference sequence). CDR3 nucleotides: TGTGCCAGTAGTTCGAGGTCGAGCTCCTACAATGAGCAGTTCTTC. It is translated as CASSSRSSSYNEQFF.

This clonotype showed up many times. The CDR3 nucleotides read TGTGCCAGCAGCTTACTCAGGGCCGACGAGCAGTACTTC. It is translated as CASSLLRADEQYF. V usage is TRBV7-9 and J usage is TRBJ2-7; weak D call: TRBD1 (5 bases). V lost 2 bases and J lost 5, with 10 bases in between. The CDR3 runs to 13 residues. Germline-derived CDR1 and CDR2 are SEHNR and FQNEAQ (reference sequence).

There are many counts of this clonotype. The V call is TRBV4-1, the J call TRBJ2-1; D might be TRBD1 or TRBD2, each matching 5 bases. The CDR3 has 20 residues. Trimming left V 0 bases short and J 5 bases short, with 26 bases between. Germline CDR1 reads MGHRA; CDR2 reads YSYEKL. The CDR3 spells CASSQDPQGFPFGVNNEQFF. The CDR3 bases are TGCGCCAGCAGCCAAGATCCGCAGGGATTTCCTTTCGGGGTTAACAATGAGCAGTTCTTC.

This chain uses TRBV4-2 with TRBJ1-5; 7 bases agree with TRBD1. The CDR3 contains 15 residues. The V and J ends lost 0 bases and 1 base, in that order; junction bases with no gene match: 0. The germline V gene has CDR1 LGHNA and CDR2 YNFKEQ. The CDR3 loop reads CASSQEGQSNQPQHF. CDR3 in DNA: TGTGCCAGCAGCCAAGAGGGACAGAGCAATCAGCCCCAGCATTTT.